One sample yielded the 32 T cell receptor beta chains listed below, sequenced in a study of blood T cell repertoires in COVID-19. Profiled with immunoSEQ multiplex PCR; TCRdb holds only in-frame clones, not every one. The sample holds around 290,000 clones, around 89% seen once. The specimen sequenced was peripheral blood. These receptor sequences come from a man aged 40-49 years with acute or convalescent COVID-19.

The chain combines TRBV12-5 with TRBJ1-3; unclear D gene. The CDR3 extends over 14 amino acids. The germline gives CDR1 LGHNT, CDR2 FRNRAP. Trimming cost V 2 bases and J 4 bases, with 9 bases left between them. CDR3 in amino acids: CASGLTATGNTIYF. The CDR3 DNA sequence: TGTGCTAGTGGTTTGACAGCTACAGGAAACACCATATATTTT.

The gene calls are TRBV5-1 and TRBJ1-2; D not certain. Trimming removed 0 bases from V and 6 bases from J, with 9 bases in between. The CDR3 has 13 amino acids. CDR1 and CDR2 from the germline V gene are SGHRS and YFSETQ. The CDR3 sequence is CASSLDVVNGYTF. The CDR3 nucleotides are TGCGCCAGCAGCTTGGATGTTGTAAATGGCTACACCTTC.

CDR3: CASSLTSGGTGANVLTF. CDR3 sequence (DNA): TGTGCCAGCAGCTTAACCTCAGGGGGCACTGGGGCCAACGTCCTGACTTTC. This chain links TRBV7-6 with TRBJ2-6; 8 nucleotides align to TRBD1. V lost 2 bases, J lost 2 bases, and 5 bases stayed unmatched. The CDR3 runs to 17 residues. The germline gives CDR1 SGHVS, CDR2 FNYEAQ.

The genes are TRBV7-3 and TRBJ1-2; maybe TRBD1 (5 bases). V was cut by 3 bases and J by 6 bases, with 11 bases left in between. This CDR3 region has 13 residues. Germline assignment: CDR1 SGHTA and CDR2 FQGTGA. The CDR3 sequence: CASSFQGGDGYTF. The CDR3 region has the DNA TGTGCCAGCAGCTTTCAGGGAGGCGATGGCTACACCTTC.

CDR3 residues: CASSQDRTDTQYF. In DNA, the CDR3 is TGTGCCAGCAGCCAGGACAGAACAGATACGCAGTATTTT. V and J are TRBV2 and TRBJ2-3, with D perhaps TRBD1 (6 bases). Trimming took 6 bases from V and 3 from J, leaving 10 bases between them. The CDR3 loop spans 13 amino acids. CDR1 and CDR2 (germline): SNHLY, FYNNEI.

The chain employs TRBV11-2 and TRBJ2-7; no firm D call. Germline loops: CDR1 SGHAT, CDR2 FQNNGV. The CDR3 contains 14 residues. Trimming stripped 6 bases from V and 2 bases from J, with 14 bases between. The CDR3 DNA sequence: TGTGCCAGCAGTCCTCAGATGGAGACCTACGAGCAGTACTTC. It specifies CASSPQMETYEQYF. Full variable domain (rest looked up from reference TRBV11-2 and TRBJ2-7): EAGVAQSPRYKIIEKRQSVAFWCNPISGHATLYWYQQILGQGPKLLIQFQNNGVVDDSQLPKDRFSAERLKGVDSTLKIQPAKLEDSAVYLCASSPQMETYEQYFGPGTRLTVT.

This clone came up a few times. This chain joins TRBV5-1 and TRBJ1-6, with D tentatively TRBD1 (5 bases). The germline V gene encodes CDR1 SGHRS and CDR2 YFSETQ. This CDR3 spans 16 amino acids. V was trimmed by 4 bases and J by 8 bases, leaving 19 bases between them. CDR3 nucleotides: TGCGCCAGCAGCGAGTCCCCCGGGGGAAGGCATTCACCCCTCCACTTT. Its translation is CASSESPGGRHSPLHF. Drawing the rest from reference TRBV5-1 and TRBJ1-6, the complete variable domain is KAGVTQTPRYLIKTRGQQVTLSCSPISGHRSVSWYQQTPGQGLQFLFEYFSETQRNKGNFPGRFSGRQFSNSRSEMNVSTLELGDSALYLCASSESPGGRHSPLHFGNGTRLTVT.

The CDR3 loop reads CASSLGTGSGNTIYF. CDR3 coding DNA: TGTGCCAGCAGCTTAGGGACAGGGTCTGGAAACACCATATATTTT. The rearrangement uses TRBV7-2 and TRBJ1-3; TRBD1 matches 8 bases. V lost 1 base, J lost 1 base, and 0 bases stayed unmatched. The CDR3 consists of 15 residues. Germline V gene sequence: CDR1 SGHTA, CDR2 FQGNSA.

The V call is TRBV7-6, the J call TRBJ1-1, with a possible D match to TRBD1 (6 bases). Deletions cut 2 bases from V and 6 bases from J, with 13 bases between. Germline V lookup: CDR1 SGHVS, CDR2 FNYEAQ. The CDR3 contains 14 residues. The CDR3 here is CASSLPGVGSEAFF. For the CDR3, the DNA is TGTGCCAGCAGCTTACCAGGGGTGGGCTCTGAAGCTTTCTTT.

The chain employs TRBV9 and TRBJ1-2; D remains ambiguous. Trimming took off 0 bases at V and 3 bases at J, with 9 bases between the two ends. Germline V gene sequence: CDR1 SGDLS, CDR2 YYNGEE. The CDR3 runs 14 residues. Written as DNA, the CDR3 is TGTGCCAGCAGCGTAGAACCCGGGGACTATGGCTACACCTTC. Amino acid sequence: CASSVEPGDYGYTF.

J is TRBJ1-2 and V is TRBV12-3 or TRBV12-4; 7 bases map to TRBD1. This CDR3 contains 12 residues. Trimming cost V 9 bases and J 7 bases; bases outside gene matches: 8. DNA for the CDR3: TGTGCCAGTCTCCGACAGGGAATTGGCTACACCTTC. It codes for CASLRQGIGYTF.

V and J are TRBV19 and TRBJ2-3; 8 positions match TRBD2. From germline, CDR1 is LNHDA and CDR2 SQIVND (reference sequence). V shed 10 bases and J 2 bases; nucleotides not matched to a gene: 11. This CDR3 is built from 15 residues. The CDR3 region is CATRRGGTPTDTQYF. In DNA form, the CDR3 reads TGTGCCACCCGCCGGGGGGGGACACCCACAGATACGCAGTATTTT.

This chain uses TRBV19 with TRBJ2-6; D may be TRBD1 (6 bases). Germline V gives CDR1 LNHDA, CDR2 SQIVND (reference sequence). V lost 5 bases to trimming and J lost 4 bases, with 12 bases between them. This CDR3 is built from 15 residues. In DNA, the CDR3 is TGTGCCAGTAGTTCACAGGGATCCGGGGCCAACGTCCTGACTTTC. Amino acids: CASSSQGSGANVLTF.

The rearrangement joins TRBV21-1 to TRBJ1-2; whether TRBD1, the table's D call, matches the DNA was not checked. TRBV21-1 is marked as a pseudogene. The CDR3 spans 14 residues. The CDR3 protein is CASSKGTANYGYTF. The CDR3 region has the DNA TGTGCCAGCAGCAAAGGGACAGCTAACTATGGCTACACCTTC.

In DNA, the CDR3 is TGTGCCAGCAGTGTTTCTAGCGGGGGGGCCAATGAGCAGTTCTTC. This translates into CASSVSSGGANEQFF. The chain employs TRBV2 and TRBJ2-1, with 12 bases fitting TRBD2. Germline trimming cut 4 bases from V and 6 bases from J; bases unmatched to any gene: 4. The CDR3 totals 15 residues. Germline V gives CDR1 SNHLY, CDR2 FYNNEI.

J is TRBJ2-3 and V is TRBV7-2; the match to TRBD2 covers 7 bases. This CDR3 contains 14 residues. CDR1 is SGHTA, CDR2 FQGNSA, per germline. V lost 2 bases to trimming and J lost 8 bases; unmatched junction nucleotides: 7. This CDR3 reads CASSLNSGGGTQYF. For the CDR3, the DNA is TGTGCCAGCAGCTTAAACTCGGGGGGAGGTACGCAGTATTTT.

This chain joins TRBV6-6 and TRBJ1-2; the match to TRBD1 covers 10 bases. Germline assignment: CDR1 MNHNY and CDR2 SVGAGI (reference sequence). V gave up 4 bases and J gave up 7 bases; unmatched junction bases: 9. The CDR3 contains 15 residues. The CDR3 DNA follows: TGTGCCAGCAGTTTAGAATCCGGGACAGGGGCTGGCTACACCTTC. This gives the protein CASSLESGTGAGYTF.

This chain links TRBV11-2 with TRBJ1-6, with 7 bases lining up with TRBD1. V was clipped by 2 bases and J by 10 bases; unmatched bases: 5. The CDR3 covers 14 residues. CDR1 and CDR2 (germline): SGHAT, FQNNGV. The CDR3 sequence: CASSLLQGESPLHF. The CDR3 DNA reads TGTGCCAGCAGCTTACTCCAGGGGGAATCACCCCTCCACTTT.

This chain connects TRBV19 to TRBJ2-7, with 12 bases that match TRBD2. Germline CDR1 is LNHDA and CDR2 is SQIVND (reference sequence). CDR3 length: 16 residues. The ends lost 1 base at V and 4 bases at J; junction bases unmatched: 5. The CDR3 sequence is CASSIVGTSGLYEQYF. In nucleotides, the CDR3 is TGTGCCAGTAGTATAGTTGGGACTAGCGGGTTATACGAGCAGTACTTC.

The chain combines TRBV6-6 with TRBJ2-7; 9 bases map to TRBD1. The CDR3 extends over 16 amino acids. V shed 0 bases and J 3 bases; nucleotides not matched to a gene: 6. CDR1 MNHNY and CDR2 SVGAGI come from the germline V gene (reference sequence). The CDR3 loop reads CASSYSPGQGIYEQYF. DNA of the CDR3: TGTGCCAGCAGTTACTCACCGGGACAGGGCATCTACGAGCAGTACTTC.

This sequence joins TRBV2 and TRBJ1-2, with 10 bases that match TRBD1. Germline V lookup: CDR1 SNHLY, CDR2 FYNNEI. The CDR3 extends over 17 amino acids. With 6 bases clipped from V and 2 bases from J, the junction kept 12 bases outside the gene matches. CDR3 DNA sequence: TGTGCCAGCAGGCCGGACAGGGGGGTGAGAGGGAACTATGGCTACACCTTC. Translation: CASRPDRGVRGNYGYTF.

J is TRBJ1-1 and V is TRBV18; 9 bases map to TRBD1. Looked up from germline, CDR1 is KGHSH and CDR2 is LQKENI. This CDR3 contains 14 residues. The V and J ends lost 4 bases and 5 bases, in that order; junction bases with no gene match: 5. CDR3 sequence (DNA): TGTGCCAGCTCACTCCTGACAGGGGGGACTGAAGCTTTCTTT. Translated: CASSLLTGGTEAFF.

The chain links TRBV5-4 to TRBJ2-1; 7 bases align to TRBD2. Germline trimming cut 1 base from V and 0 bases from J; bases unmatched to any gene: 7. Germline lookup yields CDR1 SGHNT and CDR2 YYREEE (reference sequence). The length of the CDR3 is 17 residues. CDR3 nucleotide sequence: TGTGCCAGCAGCTTGAAGCGGGGAGGGCACTCCTACAATGAGCAGTTCTTC. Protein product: CASSLKRGGHSYNEQFF.

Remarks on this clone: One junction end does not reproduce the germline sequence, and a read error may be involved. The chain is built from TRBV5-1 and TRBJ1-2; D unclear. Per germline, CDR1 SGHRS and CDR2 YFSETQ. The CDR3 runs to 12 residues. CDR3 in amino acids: CASSLAGKIPIF. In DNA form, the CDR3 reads TGCGCCAGCAGCTTGGCCGGGAAAATTCCTATCTTC. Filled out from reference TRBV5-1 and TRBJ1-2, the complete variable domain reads KAGVTQTPRYLIKTRGQQVTLSCSPISGHRSVSWYQQTPGQGLQFLFEYFSETQRNKGNFPGRFSGRQFSNSRSEMNVSTLELGDSALYLCASSLAGKIPIFGSGTRLTVV.

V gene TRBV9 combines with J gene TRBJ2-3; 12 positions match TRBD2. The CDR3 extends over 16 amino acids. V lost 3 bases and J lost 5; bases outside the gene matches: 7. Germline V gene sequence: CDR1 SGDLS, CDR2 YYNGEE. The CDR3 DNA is TGTGCCAGCAGCGATCTAGCGGGGGGGCCGGGAGATACGCAGTATTTT. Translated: CASSDLAGGPGDTQYF.

The CDR3 DNA reads TGTGCCAGCAGCTTGGGACTAGCTCCGTACAATGAGCAGTTCTTC. Translating gives CASSLGLAPYNEQFF. The J gene is TRBJ2-1, the V gene TRBV7-9; 9 nucleotides line up with TRBD2. J gave up 4 bases and V 3 bases, and 4 bases lay outside the gene matches. CDR1 is SEHNR, CDR2 FQNEAQ, per germline (reference sequence). The CDR3 loop spans 15 amino acids.

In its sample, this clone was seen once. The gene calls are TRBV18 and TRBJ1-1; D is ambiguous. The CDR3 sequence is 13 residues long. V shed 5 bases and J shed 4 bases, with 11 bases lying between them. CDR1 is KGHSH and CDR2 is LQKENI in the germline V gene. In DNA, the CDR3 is TGTGCCAGCTCATCCCGAGCGGCCACTGAAGCTTTCTTT. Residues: CASSSRAATEAFF. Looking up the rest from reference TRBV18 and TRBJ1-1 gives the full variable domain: NAGVMQNPRHLVRRRGQEARLRCSPMKGHSHVYWYRQLPEEGLKFMVYLQKENIIDESGMPKERFSAEFPKEGPSILRIQQVVRGDSAAYFCASSSRAATEAFFGQGTRLTVV.

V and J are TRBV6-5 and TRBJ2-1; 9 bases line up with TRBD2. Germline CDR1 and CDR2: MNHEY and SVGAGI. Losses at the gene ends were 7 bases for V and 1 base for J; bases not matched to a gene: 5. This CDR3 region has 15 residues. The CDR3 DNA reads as TGTGCCAGCACGCGGGGGGGCATGTCCTACAATGAGCAGTTCTTC. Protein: CASTRGGMSYNEQFF.

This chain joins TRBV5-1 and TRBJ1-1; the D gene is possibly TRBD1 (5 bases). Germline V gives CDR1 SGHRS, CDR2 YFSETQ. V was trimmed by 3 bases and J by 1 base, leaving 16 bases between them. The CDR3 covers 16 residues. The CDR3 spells CASSYLTGLGNTEAFF. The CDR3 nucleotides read TGCGCCAGCAGCTACCTCACAGGATTAGGGAACACTGAAGCTTTCTTT.

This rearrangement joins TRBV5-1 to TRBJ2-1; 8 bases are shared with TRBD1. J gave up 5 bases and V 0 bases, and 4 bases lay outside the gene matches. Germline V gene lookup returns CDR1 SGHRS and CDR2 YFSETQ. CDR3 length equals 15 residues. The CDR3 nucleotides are TGCGCCAGCAGCTTGGGGGGGACAGGTAACAATGAGCAGTTCTTC. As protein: CASSLGGTGNNEQFF.

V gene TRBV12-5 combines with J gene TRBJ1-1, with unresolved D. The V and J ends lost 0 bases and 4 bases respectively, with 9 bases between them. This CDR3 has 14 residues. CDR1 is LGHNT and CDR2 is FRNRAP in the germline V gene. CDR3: CASGLVLAATEAFF. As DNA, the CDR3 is TGTGCTAGTGGTTTGGTACTTGCTGCCACTGAAGCTTTCTTT.

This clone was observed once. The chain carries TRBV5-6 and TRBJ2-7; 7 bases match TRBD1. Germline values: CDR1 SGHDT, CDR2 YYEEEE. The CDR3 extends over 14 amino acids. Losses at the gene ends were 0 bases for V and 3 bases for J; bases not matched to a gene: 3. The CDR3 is CASSLGQGIYEQYF. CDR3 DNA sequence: TGTGCCAGCAGCTTGGGACAGGGAATCTACGAGCAGTACTTC.